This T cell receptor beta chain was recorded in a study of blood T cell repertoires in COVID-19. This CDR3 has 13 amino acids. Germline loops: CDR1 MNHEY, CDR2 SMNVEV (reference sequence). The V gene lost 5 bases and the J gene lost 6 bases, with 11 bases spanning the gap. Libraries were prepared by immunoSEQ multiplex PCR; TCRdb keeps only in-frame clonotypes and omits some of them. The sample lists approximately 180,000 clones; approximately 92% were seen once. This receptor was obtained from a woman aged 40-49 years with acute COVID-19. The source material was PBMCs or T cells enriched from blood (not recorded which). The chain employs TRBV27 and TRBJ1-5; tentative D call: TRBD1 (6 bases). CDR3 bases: TGTGCCAGCAGTCACAGGGAAGGTCAGCCCCAGCATTTT. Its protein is CASSHREGQPQHF.